This paragraph reports one TCR beta chain. These data originate in a study of control samples from healthy donors and cancer patients. The protocol was immunoSEQ multiplex PCR, while the TCRdb copy is restricted to in-frame clones and leaves out a portion. The table lists about 170,000 clones, roughly 94% of them singletons, with over 1.3% in the top ten. The germline gives CDR1 LNHDA, CDR2 SQIVND (reference sequence). CDR3 length equals 18 residues. Trimming pared 3 bases from V and 3 bases from J, leaving 22 bases between. The rearrangement uses TRBV19 and TRBJ2-3, with D unclear. The sequence came from a woman between 18 and 30 years old in good health. The source material was blood. CDR3 DNA sequence: TGTGCCAGTAGTATTGTTGCCTTCCCTACCCTCGTGACAGATACGCAGTATTTT. Translated: CASSIVAFPTLVTDTQYF.